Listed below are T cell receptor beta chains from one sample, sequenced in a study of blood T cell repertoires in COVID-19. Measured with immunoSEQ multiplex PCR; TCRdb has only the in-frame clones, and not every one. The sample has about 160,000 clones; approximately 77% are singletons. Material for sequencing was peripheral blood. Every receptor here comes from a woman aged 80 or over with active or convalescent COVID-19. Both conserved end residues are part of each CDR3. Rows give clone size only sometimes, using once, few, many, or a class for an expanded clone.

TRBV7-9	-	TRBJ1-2	CASSSQTKNRQYGYTF
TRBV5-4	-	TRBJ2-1	CASSVHSSSYNEQFF
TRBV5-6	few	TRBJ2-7	CASSSTTGFYEQYF
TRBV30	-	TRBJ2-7	CAWSRGGEEYEQYF
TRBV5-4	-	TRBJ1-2	CASRPAGTGTLVGGYGYTF
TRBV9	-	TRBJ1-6	CASSVEQKNSPLHF
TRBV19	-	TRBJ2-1	CASSIGRLNEQFF
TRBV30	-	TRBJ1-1	CAWSVGSSGGTEAFF
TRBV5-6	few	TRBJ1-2	CASSRRQTNYGYTF
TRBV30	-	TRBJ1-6	CAWSGDRRYNSPLHF
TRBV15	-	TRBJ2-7	CATGHPGQGLYEQYF
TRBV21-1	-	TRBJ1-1	CASRRRGNTEAFF
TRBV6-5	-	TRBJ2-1	CASGRSSAYNEQFF
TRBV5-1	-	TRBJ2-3	CASFAGTSTDTQYF
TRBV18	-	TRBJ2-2	CASSPDRNTGELFF
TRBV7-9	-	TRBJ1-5	CASSPNSSNQPQHF
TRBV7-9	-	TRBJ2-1	CASLGGRSYNEQFF
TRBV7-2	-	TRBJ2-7	CASSLISTSGEQYF
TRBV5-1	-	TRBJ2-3	CASSLVDTGTDTQYF
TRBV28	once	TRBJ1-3	CASSVLQGNTIYF
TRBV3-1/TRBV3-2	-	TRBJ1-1	CASSQVGGGAEAFF
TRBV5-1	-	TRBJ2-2	CASSFPGLVTGELFF
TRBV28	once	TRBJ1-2	CASSDGGRSNGYTF
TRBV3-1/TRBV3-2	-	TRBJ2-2	CASSLFSSTAGELFF
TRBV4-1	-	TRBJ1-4	CASSLFWRGEKLFF
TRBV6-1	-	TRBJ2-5	CASSEPAEETQYF
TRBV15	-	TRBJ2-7	CATSRAGSSSYEQYF
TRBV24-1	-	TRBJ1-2	CATSDTRGEREGYTF
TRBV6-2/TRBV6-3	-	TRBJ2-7	CASSSVFGGGRSSYEQYF
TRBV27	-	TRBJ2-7	CASSLGTGSEQYF
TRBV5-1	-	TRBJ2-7	CASSPGTSDEQYF
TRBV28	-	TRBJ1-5	CASRETGLNQPQHF
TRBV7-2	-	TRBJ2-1	CASSLEQGLGEQFF
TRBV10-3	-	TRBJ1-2	CAISGQDREIYGYTF
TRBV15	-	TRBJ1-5	CATSRDKQPQHF
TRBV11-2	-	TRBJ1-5	CASSLGGGGPQHF
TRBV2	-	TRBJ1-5	CASTQQGRNQPQHF
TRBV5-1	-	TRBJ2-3	CASSRGAREGTDTQYF
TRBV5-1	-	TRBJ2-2	CASSLIPLQPNTGELFF
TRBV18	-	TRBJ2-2	CASSTRLAGANTGELFF
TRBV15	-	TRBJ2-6	CATSRGGTGANVLTF
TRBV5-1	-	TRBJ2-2	CASSPIGGPDTGELFF
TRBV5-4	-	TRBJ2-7	CASAQGTGGLAGVHEQYF
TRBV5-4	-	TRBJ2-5	CASSLQGRETQYF
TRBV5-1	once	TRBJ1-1	CASSRGQGSEAFF
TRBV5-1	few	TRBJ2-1	CASSLGTSGRGDEQFF
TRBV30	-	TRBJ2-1	CAWAQLGLAGGNEQFF
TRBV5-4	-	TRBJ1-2	CASGEDRGPFGYTF
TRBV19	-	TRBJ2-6	CASRSGGGANVLTF
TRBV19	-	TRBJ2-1	CASSIGVEDEQFF
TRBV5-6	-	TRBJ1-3	CASSLRGARALRSGNTIYF
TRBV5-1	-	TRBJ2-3	CASSSRTGEKDTQYF